The 28 T cell receptor beta chains presented below share a single source sample, sequenced in a study of shared clonotypes between healthy human individuals. Sequencing used immunoSEQ multiplex PCR; TCRdb keeps in-frame clones, though not all of them. The table shows millions of clones, with more than 80% occurring only once. Sample: naive CD4+ T cells sorted from blood. As to subset: CD45RA+ positively selected. Receptor source: a young man in good health.

The gene calls are TRBV6-5 and TRBJ1-6; D remains ambiguous. Germline values: CDR1 MNHEY, CDR2 SVGAGI. This CDR3 is built from 13 residues. The CDR3 nucleotides read TGTGCTACAGCAAGTATTCCTAATTCACCCCTCCACTTT. Translating it yields CATASIPNSPLHF.

The V gene is TRBV11-2, the J gene TRBJ2-7; TRBD1 agrees at 9 bases. The V and J ends lost 5 bases and 3 bases, in that order; junction bases with no gene match: 5. Germline V gene lookup returns CDR1 SGHAT and CDR2 FQNNGV. The CDR3 loop spans 14 amino acids. CDR3 region: CASSLMTGGYEQYF. The CDR3 nucleotides read TGTGCCAGCAGCCTTATGACAGGGGGCTACGAGCAGTACTTC.

This clone was observed a single time. The V gene is TRBV5-1, the J gene TRBJ2-3; no definite D call. The CDR3 has 16 residues. The V gene's germline CDR1 is SGHRS and CDR2 YFSETQ. With 0 bases removed from V and 2 bases from J, the gap between germline ends came to 13 bases. CDR3 bases: TGCGCCAGCAGCTTGGGGGATGGATGGGACACAGATACGCAGTATTTT. Its protein is CASSLGDGWDTDTQYF.

The rearrangement uses TRBV18 and TRBJ1-3, with D hard to call. Between the trimmed V and J ends, which lost 2 bases and 4 bases, there was a span of 15 bases. This CDR3 has 16 residues. Per germline, CDR1 KGHSH and CDR2 LQKENI. The CDR3: CASSPSPPSGGNTIYF. Written as DNA, the CDR3 is TGTGCCAGCTCACCATCCCCCCCGTCGGGGGGAAACACCATATATTTT. Drawing the rest from reference TRBV18 and TRBJ1-3, the complete variable domain is NAGVMQNPRHLVRRRGQEARLRCSPMKGHSHVYWYRQLPEEGLKFMVYLQKENIIDESGMPKERFSAEFPKEGPSILRIQQVVRGDSAAYFCASSPSPPSGGNTIYFGEGSWLTVV.

V usage is TRBV11-2 and J usage is TRBJ1-1, with 8 bases matching TRBD1. J was trimmed by 3 bases and V by 5 bases; bases with no gene match: 11. Looked up from germline, CDR1 is SGHAT and CDR2 is FQNNGV. The CDR3 totals 16 residues. CDR3: CASSQPQGAFDTEAFF. The CDR3 coding sequence is TGTGCCAGCAGCCAACCTCAGGGGGCCTTCGACACTGAAGCTTTCTTT.

The chain is built from TRBV7-3 and TRBJ2-1, with D perhaps matching TRBD1 (6 bases). V was clipped by 4 bases and J by 4 bases, with 8 bases between them. Per germline, CDR1 SGHTA and CDR2 FQGTGA. This CDR3 comprises 13 residues. The CDR3: CASSWQGYNEQFF. The CDR3 DNA sequence: TGTGCCAGCAGCTGGCAGGGGTACAATGAGCAGTTCTTC.

The chain links TRBV15 to TRBJ1-4; D gene ambiguous. The V gene lost 1 base and the J gene lost 8 bases, with 5 bases spanning the gap. Germline V gene sequence: CDR1 LNHNV, CDR2 YYDKDF (reference sequence). The CDR3 runs 12 residues. In DNA form, the CDR3 reads TGTGCCACCAGCAGAGTTTTGGAAAAACTGTTTTTT. It specifies CATSRVLEKLFF.

The chain links TRBV7-9 to TRBJ1-2, with D possibly matching TRBD1 (5 bases). V lost 5 bases and J lost 4, with 14 bases in between. CDR3 length equals 14 residues. Germline V gives CDR1 SEHNR, CDR2 FQNEAQ (reference sequence). CDR3 residues: CASSGSQAAYGYTF. CDR3 DNA: TGTGCCAGCAGCGGCTCACAGGCCGCCTATGGCTACACCTTC.

The gene calls are TRBV18 and TRBJ2-4; D is possibly TRBD1 (5 bases). This CDR3 region has 17 residues. Germline values: CDR1 KGHSH, CDR2 LQKENI. V shed 0 bases and J shed 0 bases, with 12 bases lying between them. Written as DNA, the CDR3 is TGTGCCAGCTCACCACCTATTCAGGGCGTAGCCAAAAACATTCAGTACTTC. This sequence encodes CASSPPIQGVAKNIQYF.

This clone appeared once. V gene TRBV11-2 combines with J gene TRBJ2-3; 13 nucleotides match TRBD2. Germline lookup yields CDR1 SGHAT and CDR2 FQNNGV. CDR3 length: 16 amino acids. J was trimmed by 6 bases and V by 1 base; bases with no gene match: 4. The CDR3 loop reads CASSLGTSGRGDTQYF. In DNA, the CDR3 is TGTGCCAGCAGCTTAGGGACTAGCGGGAGAGGGGATACGCAGTATTTT.

CDR3 nucleotides: TGTGCCAGCAGTCGGGGAAGAGGGACTGAAGCTTTCTTT. The encoded protein is CASSRGRGTEAFF. The chain uses TRBV6-4 and TRBJ1-1; D unresolved. The CDR3 consists of 13 residues. V shed 5 bases and J shed 5 bases, with 12 bases lying between them. Looked up from germline, CDR1 is MRHNA and CDR2 is SNTAGT.

The chain combines TRBV5-1 with TRBJ2-3; 7 bases are a match to TRBD1. V lost 5 bases to trimming and J lost 3 bases; unmatched junction nucleotides: 9. CDR3 length equals 15 residues. In germline, CDR1 is SGHRS, CDR2 YFSETQ. In nucleotides, the CDR3 is TGCGCCAGCAGTTGGGGACAGCCTACAACAGATACGCAGTATTTT. Its protein is CASSWGQPTTDTQYF. Full variable domain (missing parts from reference TRBV5-1 and TRBJ2-3): KAGVTQTPRYLIKTRGQQVTLSCSPISGHRSVSWYQQTPGQGLQFLFEYFSETQRNKGNFPGRFSGRQFSNSRSEMNVSTLELGDSALYLCASSWGQPTTDTQYFGPGTRLTVL.

This sequence joins TRBV5-1 and TRBJ2-1; unclear D gene. The CDR3 is 13 amino acids. CDR1 and CDR2 from the germline V gene are SGHRS and YFSETQ. V shed 0 bases and J shed 10 bases, with 11 bases lying between them. CDR3 protein: CASSLDPSMEQFF. CDR3 coding DNA: TGCGCCAGCAGCTTGGACCCGAGTATGGAGCAGTTCTTC.

This chain joins TRBV14 and TRBJ1-6; 12 bases map to TRBD1. V dropped 6 bases and J dropped 7; count of bases not matched to a gene: 7. This CDR3 contains 16 residues. CDR1 and CDR2 from the germline V gene are SGHDN and FVKESK. CDR3 nucleotide sequence: TGTGCCAGCAGACCCGGGACAGGGGGCGCGAATTCACCCCTCCACTTT. It is translated as CASRPGTGGANSPLHF.

The chain joins TRBV14 to TRBJ1-6, with D perhaps matching TRBD1 (5 bases). Per germline, CDR1 SGHDN and CDR2 FVKESK. This CDR3 has 15 amino acids. The V end was cut by 5 bases, the J end by 13 bases, with 21 bases between. CDR3 region: CASSIGTGSFNPLHF. The DNA for the CDR3 is TGTGCCAGCAGCATAGGGACCGGATCCTTTAATCCCCTCCACTTT.

This chain links TRBV7-9 with TRBJ2-7; the D gene is possibly TRBD1 (6 bases). Trimming removed 5 bases at V and 7 bases at J, with 12 bases between. Germline CDR1 and CDR2: SEHNR and FQNEAQ (reference sequence). The CDR3 loop spans 12 amino acids. CDR3 in DNA: TGTGCCAGCAGCCTTCTAACAGGGGAGCAGTACTTC. Translating gives CASSLLTGEQYF.

The chain links TRBV9 to TRBJ2-7; 9 nucleotides line up with TRBD1. J lost 2 bases, V lost 3 bases, and 3 bases had no gene match. This CDR3 region has 14 residues. Germline-derived CDR1 and CDR2 are SGDLS and YYNGEE. CDR3: CASSERQGAYEQYF. For the CDR3, the DNA is TGTGCCAGCAGCGAGAGACAGGGGGCCTACGAGCAGTACTTC.

Note on this clone: Other DNA sequences in the sample encode the same CDR3. The chain couples TRBV5-1 to TRBJ1-4; D perhaps matches TRBD1 (5 bases). The CDR3 loop spans 15 amino acids. Germline CDR1 SGHRS, CDR2 YFSETQ. V lost 4 bases and J 0 bases, leaving 10 bases between the germline ends. The CDR3 spells CASSRTGATNEKLFF. Written as DNA, the CDR3 is TGCGCCAGCAGCCGAACAGGAGCAACTAATGAAAAACTGTTTTTT.

In its sample, this clone was seen once. The chain joins TRBV11-2 to TRBJ1-2, with 10 bases that match TRBD1. The CDR3 loop spans 17 amino acids. V was pared by 5 bases and J by 0 bases, with 9 bases of the junction left unmatched. The germline V gene encodes CDR1 SGHAT and CDR2 FQNNGV. As DNA, the CDR3 is TGTGCCAGCAGCCCATTAAGGGACAGGGGACCTAACTATGGCTACACCTTC. Amino acid sequence: CASSPLRDRGPNYGYTF.

J is TRBJ2-7 and V is TRBV5-6, with 10 bases that match TRBD1. V was clipped by 5 bases and J by 8 bases; unmatched bases: 7. The CDR3 loop spans 13 amino acids. The V gene's germline CDR1 is SGHDT and CDR2 YYEEEE. CDR3 nucleotides: TGTGCCAGCAGGGGGACAGGGGAGGGGAAGCAGTACTTC. Protein sequence: CASRGTGEGKQYF.

The chain couples TRBV5-1 to TRBJ2-7; 9 bases fit TRBD1. CDR1 is SGHRS, CDR2 YFSETQ, per germline. Trimming at V came to 3 bases and at J to 0 bases, leaving 7 bases not matched to a gene. The CDR3 loop spans 16 amino acids. CDR3 loop: CASSSPPGQGSYEQYF. DNA for the CDR3: TGCGCCAGCAGCTCACCTCCGGGACAGGGCTCCTACGAGCAGTACTTC.

In this sample, this clone turned up once. The V and J genes are TRBV30 and TRBJ1-6; 7 nucleotides agree with TRBD1. The CDR3 is made up of 14 amino acids. V was clipped by 4 bases and J by 11 bases; unmatched bases: 11. Germline CDR1 GTSNPN, CDR2 SVGIG (reference sequence). The CDR3, as DNA: TGTGCCTGGATATCCAGGGGGGAATTCCCACCCCTCCACTTT. Protein: CAWISRGEFPPLHF.

CDR3 sequence (DNA): TGCGCCAGCAGCGGACAGAACACTGAAGCTTTCTTT. Its protein is CASSGQNTEAFF. The chain couples TRBV5-1 to TRBJ1-1; possibly TRBD1 for D (5 bases). The CDR3 is 12 residues long. With 4 bases removed from V and 1 base from J, the gap between germline ends came to 5 bases. Per the germline V gene, CDR1 is SGHRS and CDR2 is YFSETQ.

V is TRBV6-5 and J is TRBJ2-7; D is ambiguous. V was pared by 4 bases and J by 0 bases, with 13 bases between. Germline values: CDR1 MNHEY, CDR2 SVGAGI. The CDR3 is made up of 15 amino acids. The CDR3 DNA sequence: TGTGCCAGCAGTTCGCAGGCGACTTCCTCCTACGAGCAGTACTTC. Its translation is CASSSQATSSYEQYF.

This sequence joins TRBV7-9 and TRBJ2-1; 7 nucleotides agree with TRBD2. Germline CDR1 is SEHNR and CDR2 is FQNEAQ (reference sequence). The V and J ends lost 10 bases and 7 bases, in that order; junction bases with no gene match: 7. The CDR3 runs 12 residues. The DNA for the CDR3 is TGTGCCACCCGCGGGGAGGGAAATGAGCAGTTCTTC. Protein: CATRGEGNEQFF.

The V gene is TRBV4-1, the J gene TRBJ2-1; D ambiguous. The length of the CDR3 is 16 residues. The germline V gene has CDR1 MGHRA and CDR2 YSYEKL. V shed 2 bases and J shed 4 bases, with 15 bases lying between them. The CDR3 sequence: CASSQSLTATYNEQFF. The CDR3, as DNA: TGCGCCAGCAGCCAAAGTTTAACGGCTACTTACAATGAGCAGTTCTTC.

The chain couples TRBV30 to TRBJ1-4; 7 positions match TRBD1. The trim removed 4 bases at V and 4 bases at J, leaving 6 bases unmatched. The CDR3 contains 14 residues. CDR1 and CDR2 (germline): GTSNPN, SVGIG (reference sequence). The CDR3 nucleotides read TGTGCCTGGAAGGGGGACAGACTTAATGAAAAACTGTTTTTT. Translated, it gives CAWKGDRLNEKLFF.

V and J are TRBV30 and TRBJ2-1; D not resolved. CDR1 is GTSNPN, CDR2 SVGIG, per germline (reference sequence). V lost 4 bases and J 9 bases, leaving 16 bases between the germline ends. The CDR3 has 13 residues. The CDR3, as DNA: TGTGCCTGGACCCCACCCTCTAGGCGTGAGCAGTTCTTC. It encodes CAWTPPSRREQFF. Based on the CDR3 plus reference TRBV30 and TRBJ2-1, the full variable domain is SQTIHQWPATLVQPVGSPLSLECTVEGTSNPNLYWYRQAAGRGLQLLFYSVGIGQISSEVPQNLSASRPQDRQFILSSKKLLLSDSGFYLCAWTPPSRREQFFGPGTRLTVL.